The 9 T cell receptor beta chains reported below all come from one sample, sequenced in a study of T cell responses to AZD1222 COVID-19 vaccine. TCRdb's copy holds only in-frame clones and misses some; the assay was immunoSEQ multiplex PCR. The table lists tens of thousands of clones, around 90% of them singletons, with about 40% in the top ten. The sample consisted of peripheral blood, taken 28 days after the second AZD1222 dose. These receptors were obtained from an adult who received the AZD1222 COVID-19 vaccine.

This clone has a handful of counts. This chain links TRBV5-1 with TRBJ2-3; D uncertain. V was trimmed by 5 bases and J by 4 bases, leaving 14 bases between them. Germline V gene sequence: CDR1 SGHRS, CDR2 YFSETQ. This CDR3 has 14 amino acids. The CDR3, as DNA: TGCGCCAGCAGGGTCAGGTTTACGGCAGATACGCAGTATTTT. The encoded protein is CASRVRFTADTQYF.

The CDR3 protein is CASREGGQGGSPLHF. The CDR3, as DNA: TGTGCCAGCAGGGAGGGAGGACAGGGGGGTTCACCCCTCCACTTT. The chain is built from TRBV6-5 and TRBJ1-6, with 10 bases matching TRBD1. V shed 6 bases and J 9 bases; nucleotides not matched to a gene: 8. The length of the CDR3 is 15 residues. The germline CDR1 and CDR2 sequences are MNHEY and SVGAGI.

This clone was found a few times. The chain has TRBV7-9 and TRBJ1-2, with TRBD1 matching over 8 bases. This CDR3 contains 14 residues. Looked up from germline, CDR1 is SEHNR and CDR2 is FQNEAQ (reference sequence). Trimming took 0 bases from V and 8 from J; bases not matched to a gene: 5. The CDR3 nucleotides read TGTGCCAGCAGCTTAGCGGGACAGGATGGAGGCTACACCTTC. Translating gives CASSLAGQDGGYTF. Combining the CDR3 with reference TRBV7-9 and TRBJ1-2 gives the whole variable domain DTGVSQNPRHKITKRGQNVTFRCDPISEHNRLYWYRQTLGQGPEFLTYFQNEAQLEKSRLLSDRFSAERPKGSFSTLEIQRTEQGDSAMYLCASSLAGQDGGYTFGSGTRLTVV.

This clone was seen just once. The chain is built from TRBV10-2 and TRBJ1-2; no clear D. This CDR3 is 15 amino acids long. Germline loops: CDR1 WSHSY, CDR2 SAAADI. Between the trimmed V and J ends, which lost 5 bases and 7 bases, there was a span of 20 bases. In DNA, the CDR3 is TGCGCCAGCAGTCCGCTTGGATCCCTTGGGATTGGCTACACCTTC. Amino acids: CASSPLGSLGIGYTF.

The chain employs TRBV6-5 and TRBJ1-5, with D possibly matching TRBD1 (5 bases). Trimming shortened V by 7 bases and J by 5 bases, and 12 bases separated the two germline ends. Per the germline V gene, CDR1 is MNHEY and CDR2 is SVGAGI. This CDR3 spans 13 amino acids. CDR3 sequence: CASMGREHQPQHF. The CDR3 nucleotides are TGTGCCAGCATGGGCAGGGAACATCAGCCCCAGCATTTT.

The CDR3 reads CASSTSWETQYF. Written as DNA, the CDR3 is TGTGCCAGCAGCACGAGCTGGGAGACCCAGTACTTC. V gene TRBV7-9 combines with J gene TRBJ2-5, with unresolved D. The germline V and J ends were trimmed by 5 bases and 5 bases, with 9 bases remaining between them. The germline V gene encodes CDR1 SEHNR and CDR2 FQNEAQ (reference sequence). The CDR3 length is 12 residues.

The gene calls are TRBV6-5 and TRBJ1-3; tentatively, D is TRBD1 (6 bases). The germline V and J ends were trimmed by 6 bases and 4 bases, with 16 bases remaining between them. The CDR3 covers 15 residues. Germline CDR1 and CDR2: MNHEY and SVGAGI. As DNA, the CDR3 is TGTGCCAGCAGACAACAGGGAAATGAAGGAAACACCATATATTTT. This gives the protein CASRQQGNEGNTIYF.

The V gene is TRBV7-2, the J gene TRBJ2-7; tentative D call: TRBD1 (5 bases). The CDR3 is 14 residues long. The germline V and J ends were trimmed by 5 bases and 5 bases, with 16 bases remaining between them. CDR1 and CDR2 from the germline V gene are SGHTA and FQGNSA. CDR3 coding DNA: TGTGCCAGCAGCCACGATAGGGGTATCGACGAGCAGTACTTC. Amino acid sequence: CASSHDRGIDEQYF.

The rearrangement uses TRBV7-2 and TRBJ2-1, with a tentative D call TRBD2 (6 bases). The germline V and J ends were trimmed by 3 bases and 4 bases, with 16 bases remaining between them. CDR3 length: 16 amino acids. In germline, CDR1 is SGHTA, CDR2 FQGNSA. The CDR3: CASSFPGLTEYNEQFF. The CDR3, as DNA: TGTGCCAGCAGCTTCCCGGGACTCACCGAATACAATGAGCAGTTCTTC.